The sequence of this T cell receptor (beta chain) was determined in a study of T cells in Graves' hyperthyroidism and ophthalmopathy. General study findings and limits: Most expanded thyroid clonotypes above 0.001 recurred in blood.

The germline V and J ends were trimmed by 0 bases and 4 bases, with 19 bases remaining between them. Looked up from germline, CDR1 is MNHEY and CDR2 is SVGEGT. This CDR3 comprises 18 residues. Participants, patients aged 18 to 65, had newly diagnosed hyperthyroidism with a duration under 2 months. Thyroid ultrasound, orbital computed tomography, clinical symptoms, and serum thyroxine and TRAb underpinned diagnoses. PBMCs were collected from an approximately 9.5 ml volume of fresh peripheral blood. Concerning this clonotype itself: What it binds is not known.

Authors of the study amplified TCR beta CDR3 regions from RNA transcripts. HTBI primers were the set used in a first-round RT-PCR of the TCR CDR3. TCRdb fed the multiplex PCR reads into MiXCR, producing one record per CDR3 protein. The sample has 700,000 or so distinct CDR3 sequences, about 17% seen once. This receptor was taken from a man aged 18 to 35 with Graves' hyperthyroidism. Input material: blood. V is TRBV6-2 or TRBV6-3 and J is TRBJ2-1; no definite D call. The CDR3 bases are TGTGCCAGCAGTTACTCCTCTCCATCGATTAGGGCGTACAATGAGCAGTTCTTC. Translating gives CASSYSSPSIRAYNEQFF.